One and the same sample provided the 30 T cell receptor beta chains below, sequenced in a study of blood T cells in healthy people across ages. The authors ran a second PCR of 7 to 11 cycles using a sample-barcoded 5' primer and a J-beta primer mix. From the 5' RACE reads, TCRdb called clonotypes with MiXCR, one entry per CDR3 protein. The sample shows fewer than 1,000,000 distinct CDR3 sequences, around 43% of them seen only once. The sequenced sample was blood. The receptors stem from a man aged 55 to 70 in good health.

This rearrangement joins TRBV6-5 to TRBJ2-1; the D is unclear. The CDR3 runs to 13 residues. Looked up from germline, CDR1 is MNHEY and CDR2 is SVGAGI. Between the trimmed V and J ends, which lost 5 bases and 3 bases, there was a span of 8 bases. The CDR3 DNA reads as TGTGCCAGCAGTAACCCATTCTACAATGAGCAGTTCTTC. It specifies CASSNPFYNEQFF.

The chain couples TRBV28 to TRBJ1-6; D unresolved. Trimming cost V 6 bases and J 4 bases, with 13 bases left between them. The CDR3 has 15 amino acids. The germline gives CDR1 MDHEN, CDR2 SYDVKM. Here the CDR3 reads CASRETAAYNSPLHF. For the CDR3, the DNA is TGTGCCAGCAGAGAGACCGCGGCTTATAATTCACCCCTCCACTTT.

The rearrangement uses TRBV5-5 and TRBJ1-2; a possible D gene is TRBD1 (6 bases). Germline CDR1 and CDR2: SGHKS and YYEKEE (reference sequence). CDR3 length equals 15 residues. Between the trimmed V and J ends, which lost 1 base and 6 bases, there was a span of 16 bases. The CDR3 DNA is TGTGCCAGCAGCTTGTATTTACAGGGTCTCAATGGCTACACCTTC. It is translated as CASSLYLQGLNGYTF. Combining the CDR3 with reference TRBV5-5 and TRBJ1-2 gives the whole variable domain DAGVTQSPTHLIKTRGQQVTLRCSPISGHKSVSWYQQVLGQGPQFIFQYYEKEERGRGNFPDRFSARQFPNYSSELNVNALLLGDSALYLCASSLYLQGLNGYTFGSGTRLTVV.

This clonotype occurred many times. The rearrangement links TRBV2 to TRBJ2-5; TRBD2 might be the D (6 bases). Germline V CDR1 and CDR2: SNHLY, FYNNEI. V was cut by 5 bases and J by 1 base, with 11 bases left in between. The CDR3 has 14 residues. DNA of the CDR3: TGTGCCAGCAGTCCGGGGAGGCGCCAAGAGACCCAGTACTTC. It yields the protein CASSPGRRQETQYF.

This clonotype was counted once. The chain has TRBV5-1 and TRBJ2-2; 10 bases match TRBD2. The CDR3 consists of 18 residues. From germline, CDR1 is SGHRS and CDR2 YFSETQ. The junction had 5 bases not matched to a gene; V was cut back by 0 bases and J by 0 bases. CDR3 sequence: CASSLAASGGANTGELFF. The CDR3 DNA reads TGCGCCAGCAGCTTGGCAGCTAGCGGGGGAGCGAACACCGGGGAGCTGTTTTTT.

A few counts support this clonotype. This rearrangement joins TRBV27 to TRBJ2-5; 9 nucleotides align to TRBD2. The CDR3 length is 16 residues. J was trimmed by 0 bases and V by 1 base; bases with no gene match: 3. The germline gives CDR1 MNHEY, CDR2 SMNVEV (reference sequence). This CDR3 is CASSLYASGDQETQYF. CDR3 sequence (DNA): TGTGCCAGCAGTTTATATGCTAGCGGGGACCAAGAGACCCAGTACTTC.

This clonotype has only a few counts. The J gene is TRBJ1-6, the V gene TRBV2; D unresolved. The CDR3 loop spans 13 amino acids. The germline gives CDR1 SNHLY, CDR2 FYNNEI. Trimming took 9 bases from V and 10 from J, leaving 16 bases between them. The CDR3 bases are TGTGCCAGTACCGGTTCCGTGGTATCACCCCTCCACTTT. Amino acids: CASTGSVVSPLHF. The entire variable domain, with the rest obtained from reference TRBV2 and TRBJ1-6, is as follows: EPEVTQTPSHQVTQMGQEVILRCVPISNHLYFYWYRQILGQKVEFLVSFYNNEISEKSEIFDDQFSVERPDGSNFTLKIRSTKLEDSAMYFCASTGSVVSPLHFGNGTRLTVT.

This rearrangement joins TRBV4-3 to TRBJ2-7, with TRBD1 identical over 7 bases. Germline CDR1 reads LGHNA; CDR2 reads YSLEER. The CDR3 runs 15 residues. V was pared by 1 base and J by 7 bases, with 10 bases of the junction left unmatched. CDR3 amino acids: CASSQGSAGGMEQYF. The DNA for the CDR3 is TGCGCCAGCAGCCAAGGGTCGGCAGGGGGAATGGAGCAGTACTTC.

V usage is TRBV3-1 and J usage is TRBJ1-4, with D perhaps matching TRBD1 (5 bases). V was shortened by 4 bases and J by 6 bases, with 15 bases between the two germline ends. CDR1 is LGHDT, CDR2 YNNKEL, per germline (reference sequence). The CDR3 extends over 15 amino acids. The CDR3 spells CASSPRRAFYEKLFF. In DNA form, the CDR3 reads TGTGCCAGCAGCCCCCGCAGGGCCTTTTATGAAAAACTGTTTTTT.

The gene calls are TRBV29-1 and TRBJ1-1; TRBD1 matches 8 bases. CDR3 size: 13 residues. V lost 7 bases to trimming and J lost 3 bases; unmatched junction nucleotides: 7. Germline V gives CDR1 SQVTM, CDR2 ANQGSEA. The CDR3 DNA reads TGCAGCGGGAGAACAGGGGGAGACACTGAAGCTTTCTTT. It encodes CSGRTGGDTEAFF.

This clonotype was detected only a few times. One junction end disagrees with the germline gene, perhaps due to a read error. The genes are TRBV7-2 and TRBJ1-1; possibly TRBD1 for D (6 bases). The CDR3 consists of 17 residues. Germline CDR1 reads SGHTA; CDR2 reads FQGNSA. Written as DNA, the CDR3 is TGTGCCAGCAGTTTAGGGGGAGTCGTCAGGTTGAACACTGAAGCTTTCTTT. Residues: CASSLGGVVRLNTEAFF.

The V gene is TRBV30, the J gene TRBJ2-3; tentative D call: TRBD1 (5 bases). The CDR3 runs to 15 residues. The germline CDR1 and CDR2 sequences are GTSNPN and SVGIG (reference sequence). The V gene lost 1 base and the J gene lost 0 bases, with 11 bases spanning the gap. CDR3: CAWSAQGASTDTQYF. The CDR3 DNA reads as TGTGCCTGGAGTGCTCAGGGTGCTAGCACAGATACGCAGTATTTT.

As concerns this clonotype: Possible read error: a much larger clone is one base away. The chain employs TRBV5-1 and TRBJ2-5, with 14 nucleotides matching TRBD2. Germline trimming cut 2 bases from V and 11 bases from J; bases unmatched to any gene: 14. Germline lookup yields CDR1 SGHRS and CDR2 YFSETQ. This CDR3 is 17 amino acids long. Here the CDR3 DNA reads TGCGCCAGCAGCTTTACAGGACTAGCGGGAGGAAGCGATGAGCAGTACTTC. Translated: CASSFTGLAGGSDEQYF.

The rearrangement uses TRBV4-1 and TRBJ1-2; 7 nucleotides agree with TRBD1. V trimming: 1 base; J trimming: 7 bases; junction bases outside the gene matches: 9. CDR1 and CDR2 from the germline V gene are MGHRA and YSYEKL. The CDR3 spans 15 residues. The CDR3 reads CASSQGQGDSGGYTF. DNA for the CDR3: TGCGCCAGCAGCCAAGGGCAGGGGGATTCGGGTGGCTACACCTTC.

The V gene is TRBV20-1, the J gene TRBJ2-5, with a weak D call TRBD2 (6 bases). The CDR3 length is 12 residues. V was pared by 3 bases and J by 11 bases, with 16 bases between. Per germline, CDR1 DFQATT and CDR2 SNEGSKA (reference sequence). The CDR3 loop reads CSASRTKDEQYF. CDR3 coding DNA: TGCAGTGCTAGTCGGACTAAGGATGAGCAGTACTTC.

This clonotype showed up many times. The chain employs TRBV7-2 and TRBJ2-6, with unresolved D. Trimming removed 3 bases at V and 0 bases at J, with 6 bases between. Germline CDR1 and CDR2: SGHTA and FQGNSA. The CDR3 length is 15 residues. Written as DNA, the CDR3 is TGTGCCAGCAGCTTGGGAATCTCTGGGGCCAACGTCCTGACTTTC. It codes for CASSLGISGANVLTF.

This chain connects TRBV12-3 or TRBV12-4 to TRBJ2-5, with 11 bases lining up with TRBD2. V lost 8 bases, J lost 5 bases, and 7 bases stayed unmatched. This CDR3 comprises 14 residues. The CDR3, as DNA: TGTGCCAGCGGGCTAGCGGGGGGCCCTGAGACCCAGTACTTC. It encodes CASGLAGGPETQYF.

The chain carries TRBV20-1 and TRBJ2-7; 12 bases are a match to TRBD2. The length of the CDR3 is 16 residues. J was trimmed by 5 bases and V by 5 bases; bases with no gene match: 13. Per germline, CDR1 DFQATT and CDR2 SNEGSKA (reference sequence). The CDR3 bases are TGCAGTGCTGGACTAGCGGGGAAGATCTCGGCCCACGAGCAGTACTTC. Amino acid sequence: CSAGLAGKISAHEQYF.

As concerns this clonotype: A much larger clone lies one base from this, so it may be a read error. The rearrangement links TRBV20-1 to TRBJ2-1; tentative D call: TRBD2 (5 bases). Germline V gene lookup returns CDR1 DFQATT and CDR2 SNEGSKA (reference sequence). Trimming left V 2 bases short and J 3 bases short, with 14 bases between. There are 15 residues in the CDR3. CDR3 coding DNA: TGCAGTGCTAGAAGTTCTAGCAGACTCTACAATGAGCAGTTCTTC. Amino acids: CSARSSSRLYNEQFF.

The chain employs TRBV12-3 or TRBV12-4 and TRBJ2-7; D is unclear. The CDR3 length is 12 residues. V was pared by 3 bases and J by 12 bases, with 15 bases between. DNA of the CDR3: TGTGCCAGCAGTTTGTATAATCGACTGATGTACTTC. Its protein is CASSLYNRLMYF.

This clonotype was counted a few times. V and J are TRBV7-9 and TRBJ1-2, with D perhaps matching TRBD1 (5 bases). Germline V gene lookup returns CDR1 SEHNR and CDR2 FQNEAQ (reference sequence). Trimming stripped 6 bases from V and 1 base from J, with 6 bases between. This CDR3 has 12 residues. Here the CDR3 reads CASRGLNYGYTF. The CDR3 region has the DNA TGTGCCAGCAGGGGGCTTAACTATGGCTACACCTTC.

This chain uses TRBV7-2 with TRBJ2-3, with 8 bases matching TRBD2. After removal of 2 bases from V and 1 base from J, the junction contained 5 bases not matched to a gene. The germline gives CDR1 SGHTA, CDR2 FQGNSA. The CDR3 sequence is 16 residues long. In nucleotides, the CDR3 is TGTGCCAGCAGCTTACCTGCGGGGGGCGGCACAGATACGCAGTATTTT. Translation gives CASSLPAGGGTDTQYF.

This clonotype has just a few counts. The chain recombines TRBV6-2 or TRBV6-3 with TRBJ1-2; D possibly corresponds to TRBD1 (6 bases). The CDR3 consists of 13 residues. Germline-derived CDR1 and CDR2 are MNHEY and SVGEGT. Trimming removed 7 bases from V and 7 bases from J, with 16 bases in between. Here the CDR3 DNA reads TGTGCCAGCACTCGGGACAAGGCCAGTGGCTACACCTTC. Its translation is CASTRDKASGYTF.

This sequence joins TRBV20-1 and TRBJ2-3; D uncertain. V shed 6 bases and J shed 6 bases, with 28 bases lying between them. Germline V lookup: CDR1 DFQATT, CDR2 SNEGSKA (reference sequence). The CDR3 consists of 17 residues. CDR3 amino acids: CSARPGSRTYAWDTQYF. The CDR3 nucleotides read TGCAGTGCCAGGCCCGGCTCGCGGACCTACGCCTGGGATACGCAGTATTTT.

This clonotype was seen only a few times. The V and J genes are TRBV7-2 and TRBJ1-5; D is possibly TRBD1 (6 bases). CDR3 length: 15 amino acids. V was pared by 1 base and J by 7 bases, with 14 bases between. The germline CDR1 and CDR2 sequences are SGHTA and FQGNSA. The CDR3 DNA sequence: TGTGCCAGCAGCTTAGACACGGGGGCGCGGCAGCCCCAGCATTTT. Its protein is CASSLDTGARQPQHF.

This clonotype has a handful of counts. J is TRBJ1-1 and V is TRBV20-1; maybe TRBD1 (6 bases). V was shortened by 7 bases and J by 1 base, with 13 bases between the two germline ends. The CDR3 runs to 13 residues. The germline V gene encodes CDR1 DFQATT and CDR2 SNEGSKA (reference sequence). The CDR3 reads CSVPTGPNTEAFF. The CDR3, as DNA: TGCAGTGTGCCGACAGGCCCGAACACTGAAGCTTTCTTT.

The chain carries TRBV30 and TRBJ2-6; D gene unclear. The CDR3 has 14 amino acids. V lost 2 bases, J lost 0 bases, and 5 bases lay in between. Germline CDR1 reads GTSNPN; CDR2 reads SVGIG (reference sequence). CDR3 sequence: CAWSFPSGANVLTF. CDR3 DNA sequence: TGTGCCTGGAGTTTCCCCTCTGGGGCCAACGTCCTGACTTTC.

This clonotype was seen a handful of times. The V and J genes are TRBV7-2 and TRBJ2-5; 9 bases fit TRBD1. The ends lost 4 bases at V and 7 bases at J; junction bases unmatched: 4. This CDR3 comprises 13 residues. The germline V gene has CDR1 SGHTA and CDR2 FQGNSA. The CDR3 region has the DNA TGTGCCAGCAGCTGGGACAGGGAAGGGACCCAGTACTTC. This encodes CASSWDREGTQYF.

The V gene is TRBV18, the J gene TRBJ1-4; TRBD1 might be the D (5 bases). The CDR3 loop spans 15 amino acids. The germline CDR1 and CDR2 sequences are KGHSH and LQKENI. V lost 2 bases and J 3 bases, leaving 10 bases between the germline ends. CDR3 region: CASSPWQGANEKLFF. In DNA, the CDR3 is TGTGCCAGCTCACCATGGCAGGGTGCTAATGAAAAACTGTTTTTT.

Details on this clonotype: One end of the junction varies from germline; a read error may be responsible. The rearrangement links TRBV7-9 to TRBJ1-2; maybe TRBD1 (5 bases). The V gene's germline CDR1 is SEHNR and CDR2 FQNEAQ (reference sequence). The CDR3 loop spans 15 amino acids. CDR3 amino acids: CANSGKTEPAHGYTF. The CDR3 DNA reads TGTGCCAACAGCGGGAAGACAGAGCCTGCCCATGGCTACACCTTC.